These 13 T cell receptor beta chains share one sample of origin, sequenced in a study of cytomegalovirus exposure and HLA in healthy donors. PCR employed 60 Vbeta and 13 Jbeta primers. Some clones are missing from TCRdb's copy, which holds only in-frame ones; the method was immunoSEQ multiplex PCR. The sample records some 150,000 clones, over 60% being singletons. Sequencing was carried out using PBMCs. These TCRs come from a middle-aged man in good health and CMV-seropositive.

This clone has just a few counts. The chain recombines TRBV4-1 with TRBJ2-3, with TRBD2 matching over 10 bases. V shed 2 bases and J 3 bases; nucleotides not matched to a gene: 2. Germline CDR1 reads MGHRA; CDR2 reads YSYEKL. This CDR3 spans 15 amino acids. The CDR3 nucleotides read TGCGCCAGCAGCCAACTAGCGGGAGAGACAGATACGCAGTATTTT. The encoded protein is CASSQLAGETDTQYF.

V is TRBV2 and J is TRBJ2-7; 8 bases fit TRBD1. This CDR3 has 14 residues. V shed 3 bases, J shed 2 bases, and the junction held 3 bases outside the gene matches. The V gene's germline CDR1 is SNHLY and CDR2 FYNNEI. CDR3 sequence: CASSDQGAAYEQYF. The CDR3 DNA reads TGTGCCAGCAGTGACCAGGGGGCAGCCTACGAGCAGTACTTC.

This clone was seen a handful of times. The V gene is TRBV2, the J gene TRBJ2-3; no clear D. Trimming pared 7 bases from V and 5 bases from J, leaving 16 bases between. The CDR3 has 14 amino acids. The germline V gene encodes CDR1 SNHLY and CDR2 FYNNEI. The CDR3 DNA reads TGTGCCAGCACCTTTGGGCCACCATTAGATACGCAGTATTTT. This sequence encodes CASTFGPPLDTQYF.

V usage is TRBV19 and J usage is TRBJ1-1; D remains unclear. Trimming removed 10 bases from V and 0 bases from J, with 18 bases in between. The CDR3 has 15 residues. Germline CDR1 is LNHDA and CDR2 is SQIVND (reference sequence). The CDR3 loop is CATTFGVDLNTEAFF. CDR3 coding DNA: TGTGCCACCACTTTTGGGGTGGACTTGAACACTGAAGCTTTCTTT.

This chain uses TRBV18 with TRBJ2-1; D is perhaps TRBD1 (6 bases). Germline lookup yields CDR1 KGHSH and CDR2 LQKENI. This CDR3 comprises 15 residues. V lost 3 bases, J lost 6 bases, and 15 bases lay in between. The CDR3 spells CASSPSRTAGNEQFF. Here the CDR3 DNA reads TGTGCCAGCTCACCCTCTCGGACAGCAGGCAATGAGCAGTTCTTC.

This clone has a single count. The CDR3 is CASSLMTGNGYTF. CDR3 nucleotides: TGTGCCAGCAGCTTGATGACCGGGAATGGCTACACCTTC. V is TRBV5-5 and J is TRBJ1-2, with no clear D. This CDR3 contains 13 residues. Germline lookup yields CDR1 SGHKS and CDR2 YYEKEE (reference sequence). V was cut by 1 base and J by 6 bases, with 10 bases left in between.

This chain links TRBV30 with TRBJ2-2, with 8 nucleotides matching TRBD1. The CDR3 is 14 amino acids. The trim removed 3 bases at V and 3 bases at J, leaving 3 bases unmatched. Per the germline V gene, CDR1 is GTSNPN and CDR2 is SVGIG (reference sequence). CDR3 nucleotide sequence: TGTGCCTGGAGGGCAGGGGGCTACACCGGGGAGCTGTTTTTT. Residues: CAWRAGGYTGELFF.

The V and J genes are TRBV7-9 and TRBJ2-3; TRBD1 aligns across 9 bases. V dropped 4 bases and J dropped 1; count of bases not matched to a gene: 0. The V gene's germline CDR1 is SEHNR and CDR2 FQNEAQ (reference sequence). CDR3 length: 14 residues. Here the CDR3 DNA reads TGTGCCAGCAGCTGGACAGGGGGCACAGATACGCAGTATTTT. Protein: CASSWTGGTDTQYF.

The CDR3 nucleotides are TGCGCCAGCAGCTTGGACGGGCGGGAGGGCTACAATGAGCAGTTCTTC. Amino acids: CASSLDGREGYNEQFF. The chain links TRBV5-1 to TRBJ2-1; 9 positions agree with TRBD2. The CDR3 consists of 16 residues. V trimming: 0 bases; J trimming: 3 bases; junction bases outside the gene matches: 4. Germline CDR1 SGHRS, CDR2 YFSETQ.

The chain has TRBV5-1 and TRBJ2-1, with TRBD1 matching 12 bases. The J segment lost 8 bases and the V segment lost 2 bases, leaving 5 bases of the junction unmatched. The CDR3 sequence is 15 residues long. Germline V gene data show CDR1 as SGHRS and CDR2 as YFSETQ. CDR3: CASSFHGTGGDEQFF. The CDR3 DNA follows: TGCGCCAGCAGCTTCCACGGGACAGGGGGCGATGAGCAGTTCTTC.

The V call is TRBV4-1, the J call TRBJ2-7; D uncertain. V was clipped by 5 bases and J by 3 bases, with 11 bases between them. The germline V gene encodes CDR1 MGHRA and CDR2 YSYEKL. The CDR3 sequence is 13 residues long. The CDR3 DNA follows: TGCGCCAGCAGCTACCAGGCCCGCTACGAGCAGTACTTC. Residues: CASSYQARYEQYF.

DNA of the CDR3: TGTGCCAGCAGCTTGCCCACTAGAGCGGCTTACAATGAGCAGTTCTTC. This encodes CASSLPTRAAYNEQFF. The chain combines TRBV5-4 with TRBJ2-1; tentative D call: TRBD2 (5 bases). The germline V gene has CDR1 SGHNT and CDR2 YYREEE (reference sequence). V lost 1 base and J lost 4, with 15 bases in between. This CDR3 is 16 amino acids long. Full variable domain (remainder filled in from reference TRBV5-4 and TRBJ2-1): ETGVTQSPTHLIKTRGQQVTLRCSSQSGHNTVSWYQQALGQGPQFIFQYYREEENGRGNFPPRFSGLQFPNYSSELNVNALELDDSALYLCASSLPTRAAYNEQFFGPGTRLTVL.

V is TRBV7-9 and J is TRBJ2-7, with D maybe TRBD1 (5 bases). The CDR3 sequence is 16 residues long. Trimming removed 4 bases from V and 3 bases from J, with 19 bases in between. Germline CDR1 reads SEHNR; CDR2 reads FQNEAQ (reference sequence). This chain's CDR3 is CASSSGHPEEFYEQYF. CDR3 nucleotide sequence: TGTGCCAGCAGCTCCGGACACCCCGAAGAGTTCTACGAGCAGTACTTC.